These 5 T cell receptor beta chains originate from one sample sequenced in a study of blood T cell repertoires in COVID-19. Only in-frame clones appear in the TCRdb table, and some are missing; sequencing was by immunoSEQ multiplex PCR. The sample yields 80,000 to 95,000 clones, 80% to 90% seen once. Sequenced input: peripheral blood. The receptors were sampled from a man older than 75 with COVID-19, enrolled during active disease.

In the case of this clone: The same CDR3 is also encoded by other DNA sequences in this sample. This sequence joins TRBV30 and TRBJ2-3; the D gene is possibly TRBD2 (5 bases). Deletions cut 2 bases from V and 6 bases from J, with 9 bases between. CDR3 size: 12 residues. Per germline, CDR1 GTSNPN and CDR2 SVGIG (reference sequence). The DNA of the CDR3 is TGTGCCTGGAGTCCTTCTAGCGATACGCAGTATTTT. This encodes CAWSPSSDTQYF.

This clone was recorded at least ten times. The chain carries TRBV19 and TRBJ1-2; possibly TRBD1 for D (5 bases). Trimming cost V 5 bases and J 8 bases, with 15 bases left between them. The CDR3 is made up of 13 amino acids. The germline CDR1 and CDR2 sequences are LNHDA and SQIVND (reference sequence). This CDR3 reads CASSGHRLSGYTF. The CDR3 DNA is TGTGCCAGTAGTGGACACAGACTCTCCGGCTACACCTTC.

The chain links TRBV27 to TRBJ1-3, with D possibly being TRBD1 (5 bases). This CDR3 spans 15 amino acids. Germline values: CDR1 MNHEY, CDR2 SMNVEV (reference sequence). Trimming pared 6 bases from V and 0 bases from J, leaving 12 bases between. As DNA, the CDR3 is TGTGCCAGCAGGGGGGGGGTGAACTCTGGAAACACCATATATTTT. It encodes CASRGGVNSGNTIYF.

J is TRBJ2-1 and V is TRBV15; 9 bases are a match to TRBD2. This CDR3 has 16 residues. Losses at the gene ends were 3 bases for V and 5 bases for J; bases not matched to a gene: 8. CDR1 and CDR2 (germline): LNHNV, YYDKDF (reference sequence). CDR3 nucleotides: TGTGCCACCAGCAGGGGTAGCGGGAGACCCCACAATGAGCAGTTCTTC. Amino acid sequence: CATSRGSGRPHNEQFF.

This clone was observed once. V and J are TRBV5-1 and TRBJ1-2; 10 nucleotides agree with TRBD1. The junction had 5 bases not matched to a gene; V was cut back by 5 bases and J by 1 base. CDR1 and CDR2 from the germline V gene are SGHRS and YFSETQ. The CDR3 is 15 amino acids. This chain's CDR3 is CASSVWDRGNYGYTF. CDR3 nucleotide sequence: TGCGCCAGCAGTGTGTGGGACAGGGGTAACTATGGCTACACCTTC.